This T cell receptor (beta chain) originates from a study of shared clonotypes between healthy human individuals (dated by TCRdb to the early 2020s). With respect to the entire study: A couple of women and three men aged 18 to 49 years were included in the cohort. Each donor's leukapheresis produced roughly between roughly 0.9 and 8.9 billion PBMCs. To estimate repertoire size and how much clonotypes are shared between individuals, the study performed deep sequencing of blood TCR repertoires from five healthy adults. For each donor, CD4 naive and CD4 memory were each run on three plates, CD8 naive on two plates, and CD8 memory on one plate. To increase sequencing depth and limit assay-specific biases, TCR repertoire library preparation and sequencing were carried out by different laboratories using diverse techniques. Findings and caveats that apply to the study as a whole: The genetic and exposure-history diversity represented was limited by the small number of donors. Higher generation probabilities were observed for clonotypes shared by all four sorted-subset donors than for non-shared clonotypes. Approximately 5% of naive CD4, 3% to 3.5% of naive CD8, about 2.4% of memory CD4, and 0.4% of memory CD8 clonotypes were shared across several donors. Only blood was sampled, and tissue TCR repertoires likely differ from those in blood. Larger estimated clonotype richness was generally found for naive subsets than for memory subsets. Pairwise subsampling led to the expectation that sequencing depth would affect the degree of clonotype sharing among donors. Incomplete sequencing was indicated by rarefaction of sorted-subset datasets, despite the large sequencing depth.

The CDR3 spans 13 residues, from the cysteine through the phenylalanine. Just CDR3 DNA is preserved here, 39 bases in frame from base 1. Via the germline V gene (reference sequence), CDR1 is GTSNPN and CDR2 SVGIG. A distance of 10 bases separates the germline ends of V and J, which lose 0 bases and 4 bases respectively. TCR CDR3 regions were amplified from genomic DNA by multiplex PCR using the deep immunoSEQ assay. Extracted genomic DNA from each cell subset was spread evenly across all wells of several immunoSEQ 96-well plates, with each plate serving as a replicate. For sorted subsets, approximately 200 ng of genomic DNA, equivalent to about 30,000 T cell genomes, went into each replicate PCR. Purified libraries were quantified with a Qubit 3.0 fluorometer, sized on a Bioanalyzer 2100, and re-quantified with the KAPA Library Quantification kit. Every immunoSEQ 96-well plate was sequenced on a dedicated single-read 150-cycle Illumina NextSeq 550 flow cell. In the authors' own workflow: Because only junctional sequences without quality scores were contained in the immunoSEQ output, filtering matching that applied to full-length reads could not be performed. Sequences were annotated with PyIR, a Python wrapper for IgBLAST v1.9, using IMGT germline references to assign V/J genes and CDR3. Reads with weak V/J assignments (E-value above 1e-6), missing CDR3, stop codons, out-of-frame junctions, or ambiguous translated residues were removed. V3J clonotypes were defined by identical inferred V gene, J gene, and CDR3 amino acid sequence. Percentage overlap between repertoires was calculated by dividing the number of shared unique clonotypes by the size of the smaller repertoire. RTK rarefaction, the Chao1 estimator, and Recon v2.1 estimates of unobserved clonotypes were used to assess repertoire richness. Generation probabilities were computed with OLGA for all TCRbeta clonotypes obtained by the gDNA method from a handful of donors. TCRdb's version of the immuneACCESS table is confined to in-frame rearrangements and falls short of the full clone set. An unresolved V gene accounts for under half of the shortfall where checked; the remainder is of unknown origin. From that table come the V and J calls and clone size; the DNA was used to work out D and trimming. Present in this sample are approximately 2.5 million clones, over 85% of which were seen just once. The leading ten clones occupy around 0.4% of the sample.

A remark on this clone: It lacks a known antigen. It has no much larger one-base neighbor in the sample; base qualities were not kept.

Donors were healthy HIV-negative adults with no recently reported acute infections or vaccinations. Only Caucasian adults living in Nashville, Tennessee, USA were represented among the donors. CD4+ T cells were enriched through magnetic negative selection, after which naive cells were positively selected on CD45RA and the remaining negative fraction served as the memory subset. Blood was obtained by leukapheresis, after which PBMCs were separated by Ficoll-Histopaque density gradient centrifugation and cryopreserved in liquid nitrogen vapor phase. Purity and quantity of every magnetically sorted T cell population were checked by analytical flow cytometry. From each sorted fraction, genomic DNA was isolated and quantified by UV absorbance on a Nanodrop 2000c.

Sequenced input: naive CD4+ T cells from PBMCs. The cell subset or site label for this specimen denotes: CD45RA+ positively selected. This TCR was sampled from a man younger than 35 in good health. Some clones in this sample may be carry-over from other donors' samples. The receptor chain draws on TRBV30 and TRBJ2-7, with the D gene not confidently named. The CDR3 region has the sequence CAWSVNLLYEQYF. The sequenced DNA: TGTGCCTGGAGTGTAAATCTACTTTACGAGCAGTACTTC.